The clone carrying this TCR beta chain has just one count. CDR3 and TCR beta VDJ profiling relied on genomic DNA as the template. TCRdb reanalysed the reads using MiXCR and keeps one entry per CDR3 protein. Of about 95,000 distinct CDR3 sequences listed, 65% to 70% are singletons. This specimen comes from a study of CD8+CD57+ T cells in acquired aplastic anemia. The V end lost 1 base, the J end lost 1 base, and 11 bases lay between the germline ends. This CDR3 has 16 amino acids. Germline V gene sequence: CDR1 LNHNV, CDR2 YYDKDF (reference sequence). Sequencing involved patients with CD8+CD57+ cell expansion previously shown by flow cytometry.

The origin of this receptor is a human donor with aplastic anemia. Input material: sorted CD4+, CD8+, or CD8+CD57+ T cells (not recorded which) from PBMCs. This chain connects TRBV15 to TRBJ1-3; D uncertain. The CDR3 sequence is CATSRAWTESGNTIYF. In DNA form, the CDR3 reads TGTGCCACCAGCAGAGCTTGGACGGAGTCTGGAAACACCATATATTTT.